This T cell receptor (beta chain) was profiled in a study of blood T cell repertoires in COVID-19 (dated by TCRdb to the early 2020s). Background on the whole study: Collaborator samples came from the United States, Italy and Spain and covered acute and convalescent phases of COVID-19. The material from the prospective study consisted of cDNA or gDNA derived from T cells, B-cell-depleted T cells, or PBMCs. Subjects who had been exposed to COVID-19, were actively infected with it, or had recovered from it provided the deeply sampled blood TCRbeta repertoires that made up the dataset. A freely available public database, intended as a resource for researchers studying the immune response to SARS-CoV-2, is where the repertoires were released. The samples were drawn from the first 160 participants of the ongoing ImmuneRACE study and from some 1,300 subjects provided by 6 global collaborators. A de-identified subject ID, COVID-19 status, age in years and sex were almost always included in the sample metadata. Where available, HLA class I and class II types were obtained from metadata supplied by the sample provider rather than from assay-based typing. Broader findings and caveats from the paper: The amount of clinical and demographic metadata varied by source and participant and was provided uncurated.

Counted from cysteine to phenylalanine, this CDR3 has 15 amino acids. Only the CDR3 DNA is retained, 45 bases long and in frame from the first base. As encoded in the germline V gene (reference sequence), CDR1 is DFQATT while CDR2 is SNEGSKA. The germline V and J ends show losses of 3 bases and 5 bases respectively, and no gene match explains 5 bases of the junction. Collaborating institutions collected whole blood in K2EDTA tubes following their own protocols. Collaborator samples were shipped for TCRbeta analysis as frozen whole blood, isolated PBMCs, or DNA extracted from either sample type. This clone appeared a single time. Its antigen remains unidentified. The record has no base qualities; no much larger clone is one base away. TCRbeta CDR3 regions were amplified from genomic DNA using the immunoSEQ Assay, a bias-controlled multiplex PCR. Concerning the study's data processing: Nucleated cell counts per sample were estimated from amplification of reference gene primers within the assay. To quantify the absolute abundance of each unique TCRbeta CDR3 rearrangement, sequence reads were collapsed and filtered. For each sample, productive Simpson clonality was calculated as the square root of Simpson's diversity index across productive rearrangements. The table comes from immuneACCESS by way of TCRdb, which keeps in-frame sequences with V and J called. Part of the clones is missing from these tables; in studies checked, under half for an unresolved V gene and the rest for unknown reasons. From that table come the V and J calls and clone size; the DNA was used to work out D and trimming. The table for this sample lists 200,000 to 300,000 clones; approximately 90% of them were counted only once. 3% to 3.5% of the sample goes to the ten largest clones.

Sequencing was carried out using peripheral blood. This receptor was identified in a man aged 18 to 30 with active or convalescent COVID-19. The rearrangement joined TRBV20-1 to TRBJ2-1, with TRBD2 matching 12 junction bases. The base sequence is TGCAGTGCTAGTTCTAGCGGGAGGGCCGACAATGAGCAGTTCTTC. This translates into CSASSSGRADNEQFF.